One sample yielded the 25 T cell receptor beta chains listed below, sequenced in a study of blood T cell repertoires in COVID-19. Assay: immunoSEQ multiplex PCR; the TCRdb copy retains only in-frame clones and omits some. The table lists more than 250,000 clones, 70% to 90% of them singletons, with roughly 1.7% in the top ten. The specimen sequenced was peripheral blood. These receptor sequences come from a woman between 25 and 40 years old with COVID-19, enrolled during active disease.

The rearrangement uses TRBV5-1 and TRBJ1-2; D unresolved. Germline assignment: CDR1 SGHRS and CDR2 YFSETQ. This CDR3 contains 17 residues. With 0 bases removed from V and 8 bases from J, the gap between germline ends came to 23 bases. CDR3 residues: CASSLVAGGPTTAGYTF. CDR3 DNA: TGCGCCAGCAGCTTGGTCGCGGGAGGTCCCACCACGGCGGGCTACACCTTC.

J is TRBJ2-7 and V is TRBV3-1 (or the pseudogene TRBV3-2); 8 bases line up with TRBD1. Germline-derived CDR1 and CDR2 are LGHDT and YNNKEL (reference sequence). The J segment lost 3 bases and the V segment lost 1 base, leaving 8 bases of the junction unmatched. The CDR3 extends over 16 amino acids. CDR3 protein: CASSQAEADRDYEQYV. In DNA, the CDR3 is TGTGCCAGCAGCCAAGCCGAAGCGGACAGGGACTACGAGCAGTACGTC.

The chain employs TRBV7-9 and TRBJ2-6; D might be TRBD1 (6 bases). Germline V gene sequence: CDR1 SEHNR, CDR2 FQNEAQ (reference sequence). The CDR3 spans 15 residues. The ends were cut back, 4 bases at V and 4 bases at J, with 11 bases in the middle. As DNA, the CDR3 is TGTGCCAGCAGCTCCACAGGGACCGGGGCCAACGTCCTGACTTTC. As protein: CASSSTGTGANVLTF.

This clone was picked up one time. The CDR3 spells CASSLSPERGHEAFF. DNA for the CDR3: TGTGCCAGCAGTTTATCCCCTGAGAGGGGGCATGAAGCTTTCTTT. J is TRBJ1-1 and V is TRBV27; 7 bases map to TRBD1. Unmatched junction bases numbered 8, after V lost 0 bases and J lost 7 bases. Germline values: CDR1 MNHEY, CDR2 SMNVEV (reference sequence). The CDR3 sequence is 15 residues long.

This rearrangement joins TRBV2 to TRBJ2-6, with TRBD1 matching 7 bases. This CDR3 is 15 amino acids long. Germline CDR1 and CDR2: SNHLY and FYNNEI. With 6 bases clipped from V and 4 bases from J, the junction kept 6 bases outside the gene matches. CDR3 sequence reads: CASRVGTVGANVLTF. In DNA, the CDR3 is TGTGCCAGCAGGGTGGGGACAGTAGGGGCCAACGTCCTGACTTTC.

The V call is TRBV2, the J call TRBJ2-7; 7 positions agree with TRBD1. Germline V gene sequence: CDR1 SNHLY, CDR2 FYNNEI. The CDR3 sequence is 14 residues long. The V gene end was trimmed by 4 bases and the J gene end by 7 bases; junction bases not matched to a gene: 10. CDR3: CASSAQGRGIEQYV. CDR3 DNA sequence: TGTGCCAGCAGTGCACAGGGGCGAGGAATAGAGCAGTACGTC.

The chain couples TRBV7-9 to TRBJ1-6; D may be TRBD1 (6 bases). Germline CDR1 is SEHNR and CDR2 is FQNEAQ (reference sequence). CDR3 length: 14 amino acids. The ends were cut back, 5 bases at V and 14 bases at J, with 19 bases in the middle. Here the CDR3 reads CASSRAALQGSLHF. CDR3 DNA sequence: TGTGCCAGCAGCCGAGCCGCGTTACAGGGTTCCCTCCACTTT.

This chain joins TRBV19 and TRBJ2-5; TRBD1 matches at 10 bases. With V trimmed by 6 bases and J by 4 bases, 8 bases remained unmatched. Germline CDR1 LNHDA, CDR2 SQIVND (reference sequence). This CDR3 is 15 amino acids long. CDR3 nucleotides: TGTGCCAGTAGCCGACCGGGACAGGGGTCAGAGACCCAGTACTTC. Protein: CASSRPGQGSETQYF. The complete variable domain, with remaining parts taken from reference TRBV19 and TRBJ2-5, reads DGGITQSPKYLFRKEGQNVTLSCEQNLNHDAMYWYRQDPGQGLRLIYYSQIVNDFQKGDIAEGYSVSREKKESFPLTVTSAQKNPTAFYLCASSRPGQGSETQYFGPGTRLLVL.

The chain carries TRBV6-5 and TRBJ1-1; maybe TRBD1 (6 bases). Germline V CDR1 and CDR2: MNHEY, SVGAGI. V gave up 7 bases and J gave up 0 bases, with 15 bases separating them. The CDR3 is made up of 15 amino acids. The CDR3 DNA is TGTGCCAGCAAACTTGAACAGGGAGTGAACACTGAAGCTTTCTTT. Translated, it gives CASKLEQGVNTEAFF.

This clone has a handful of counts. The chain recombines TRBV4-1 with TRBJ2-7, with 7 positions matching TRBD1. The CDR3 totals 13 residues. The germline V gene has CDR1 MGHRA and CDR2 YSYEKL. J was trimmed by 3 bases and V by 2 bases; bases with no gene match: 1. The chain's CDR3 is CASSQRTGYEQYF. CDR3 DNA: TGCGCCAGCAGCCAACGGACAGGCTACGAGCAGTACTTC.

The genes are TRBV5-6 and TRBJ1-3, with 7 bases fitting TRBD1. Trimming took 1 base from V and 5 from J; bases not matched to a gene: 3. Germline CDR1 SGHDT, CDR2 YYEEEE. The length of the CDR3 is 14 residues. CDR3 sequence (DNA): TGTGCCAGCAGCTTGAGACAGGGTAGAAACACCATATATTTT. It encodes CASSLRQGRNTIYF.

The rearrangement joins TRBV13 to TRBJ2-5; D is undetermined. The V and J ends lost 5 bases and 1 base respectively, with 8 bases between them. In germline, CDR1 is PRHDT, CDR2 FYEKMQ (reference sequence). This CDR3 is built from 13 residues. The CDR3 nucleotides read TGTGCCAGCAGCAATAGAGGCCAAGAGACCCAGTACTTC. It codes for CASSNRGQETQYF.

The chain combines TRBV7-9 with TRBJ1-4; the D gene is possibly TRBD1 (5 bases). Trimming stripped 0 bases from V and 8 bases from J, with 16 bases between. This CDR3 is 16 amino acids long. Germline CDR1 reads SEHNR; CDR2 reads FQNEAQ (reference sequence). The DNA of the CDR3 is TGTGCCAGCAGCTTAGCGGCGAGCAGGGCGGGGGAAAAACTGTTTTTT. Residues: CASSLAASRAGEKLFF. The full variable domain, completed using reference TRBV7-9 and TRBJ1-4, is DTGVSQNPRHKITKRGQNVTFRCDPISEHNRLYWYRQTLGQGPEFLTYFQNEAQLEKSRLLSDRFSAERPKGSFSTLEIQRTEQGDSAMYLCASSLAASRAGEKLFFGSGTQLSVL.

The V gene is TRBV6-4, the J gene TRBJ2-1, with 11 positions matching TRBD2. CDR1 is MRHNA, CDR2 SNTAGT, per germline. The CDR3 covers 14 residues. V shed 2 bases, J shed 12 bases, and the junction held 6 bases outside the gene matches. The DNA of the CDR3 is TGTGCCAGCAGTGACGGGCTAGCGGGGGGAGCGCAGTTCTTC. Translated, it gives CASSDGLAGGAQFF.

This chain joins TRBV30 and TRBJ2-1, with 16 bases aligning to TRBD2. The CDR3 has 19 amino acids. Germline lookup yields CDR1 GTSNPN and CDR2 SVGIG (reference sequence). V shed 2 bases and J 8 bases; nucleotides not matched to a gene: 15. As DNA, the CDR3 is TGTGCCTGGAGTACGGGACTAGCGGGGGGGCAGTCATACTTCGATGAGCAGTTCTTC. As protein: CAWSTGLAGGQSYFDEQFF. The full variable domain, in which reference TRBV30 and TRBJ2-1 provide the parts outside the CDR3, is SQTIHQWPATLVQPVGSPLSLECTVEGTSNPNLYWYRQAAGRGLQLLFYSVGIGQISSEVPQNLSASRPQDRQFILSSKKLLLSDSGFYLCAWSTGLAGGQSYFDEQFFGPGTRLTVL.

This clone was counted a single time. The rearrangement links TRBV6-5 to TRBJ1-1, with 8 nucleotides matching TRBD1. The germline V gene has CDR1 MNHEY and CDR2 SVGAGI. This CDR3 has 14 amino acids. V was clipped by 6 bases and J by 0 bases; unmatched bases: 3. CDR3 nucleotide sequence: TGTGCCAGCAGCAGACAGGGGCTGAACACTGAAGCTTTCTTT. It yields the protein CASSRQGLNTEAFF.

This clone has only one observation. The V call is TRBV20-1, the J call TRBJ2-1; TRBD2 is a possible D gene (5 bases). CDR1 and CDR2 from the germline V gene are DFQATT and SNEGSKA (reference sequence). V was trimmed by 3 bases and J by 5 bases, leaving 14 bases between them. This CDR3 is 14 amino acids long. The CDR3 nucleotides read TGCAGTGCTAGTCGCAGGACTGGGAACAATGAGCAGTTCTTC. It codes for CSASRRTGNNEQFF.

V usage is TRBV3-1 (or the pseudogene TRBV3-2) and J usage is TRBJ1-3; D remains ambiguous. CDR3 length equals 14 residues. V lost 4 bases and J lost 0, with 7 bases in between. Germline V gene data show CDR1 as LGHDT and CDR2 as YNNKEL (reference sequence). The CDR3 reads CASSRSASGNTIYF. In nucleotides, the CDR3 is TGTGCCAGCAGCCGCAGCGCCTCTGGAAACACCATATATTTT.

This sequence joins TRBV28 and TRBJ2-5, with no clear D. This CDR3 contains 14 residues. Trimming pared 8 bases from V and 1 base from J, leaving 14 bases between. CDR1 is MDHEN, CDR2 SYDVKM, per germline. The CDR3 is CASRYDTAQETQYF. The DNA of the CDR3 is TGTGCCAGCCGGTACGACACCGCCCAAGAGACCCAGTACTTC.

This chain connects TRBV5-1 to TRBJ2-2, with D maybe TRBD2 (7 bases). The CDR3 runs to 16 residues. Trimming pared 3 bases from V and 0 bases from J, leaving 12 bases between. Germline CDR1 SGHRS, CDR2 YFSETQ. In nucleotides, the CDR3 is TGCGCCAGCAGCTCTCAAGGGGGGGCGAACACCGGGGAGCTGTTTTTT. It yields the protein CASSSQGGANTGELFF.

The chain recombines TRBV2 with TRBJ1-6; D might be TRBD1 (6 bases). Germline V lookup: CDR1 SNHLY, CDR2 FYNNEI. V was cut by 6 bases and J by 10 bases, with 10 bases left in between. The CDR3 sequence is 12 residues long. As DNA, the CDR3 is TGTGCCAGCAGCCACAGGGACTCACCCCTCCACTTT. It encodes CASSHRDSPLHF.

The CDR3 region is CASSGTDSLNEKLFF. CDR3 in DNA: TGTGCCAGCAGCGGGACGGACAGTCTTAATGAAAAACTGTTTTTT. The genes are TRBV7-9 and TRBJ1-4; D might be TRBD1 (6 bases). Trimming left V 5 bases short and J 4 bases short, with 14 bases between. CDR3 length equals 15 residues. Germline values: CDR1 SEHNR, CDR2 FQNEAQ (reference sequence).

Only one count was recorded for this clone. The chain is built from TRBV6-5 and TRBJ1-1; D possibly corresponds to TRBD1 (5 bases). V lost 6 bases to trimming and J lost 2 bases, with 13 bases between them. The CDR3 sequence is 14 residues long. The V gene's germline CDR1 is MNHEY and CDR2 SVGAGI. The CDR3 loop is CASRRTKTNTEAFF. CDR3 nucleotide sequence: TGTGCCAGCAGACGGACAAAGACTAACACTGAAGCTTTCTTT.

The chain recombines TRBV2 with TRBJ2-3; 8 positions agree with TRBD2. There are 13 residues in the CDR3. Germline V gene lookup returns CDR1 SNHLY and CDR2 FYNNEI. V dropped 8 bases and J dropped 4; count of bases not matched to a gene: 5. The CDR3 DNA is TGTGCCAGCCGGGGGGGTTTGTCAGATACGCAGTATTTT. It encodes CASRGGLSDTQYF.

This chain connects TRBV19 to TRBJ2-7; D is possibly TRBD1 (5 bases). Germline lookup yields CDR1 LNHDA and CDR2 SQIVND (reference sequence). The CDR3 covers 17 residues. V was pared by 1 base and J by 2 bases, with 18 bases between. DNA of the CDR3: TGTGCCAGTAGTATAGCCGTAGCCAACAGGATTACCTACGAGCAGTACTTC. Residues: CASSIAVANRITYEQYF.